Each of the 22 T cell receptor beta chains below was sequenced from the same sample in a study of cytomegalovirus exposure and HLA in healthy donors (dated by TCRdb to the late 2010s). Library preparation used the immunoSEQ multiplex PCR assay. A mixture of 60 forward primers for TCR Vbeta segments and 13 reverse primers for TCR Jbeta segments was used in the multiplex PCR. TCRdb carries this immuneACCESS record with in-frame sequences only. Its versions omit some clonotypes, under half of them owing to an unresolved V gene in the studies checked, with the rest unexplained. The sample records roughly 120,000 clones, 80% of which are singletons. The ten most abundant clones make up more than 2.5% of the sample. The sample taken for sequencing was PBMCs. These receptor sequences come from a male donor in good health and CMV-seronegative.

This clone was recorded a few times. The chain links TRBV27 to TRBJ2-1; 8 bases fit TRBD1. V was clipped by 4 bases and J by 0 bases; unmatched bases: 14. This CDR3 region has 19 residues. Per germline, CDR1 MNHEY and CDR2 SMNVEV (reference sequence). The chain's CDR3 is CASSSRARTGTSSYNEQFF. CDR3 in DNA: TGTGCCAGCAGTTCACGTGCCCGGACAGGGACAAGCTCCTACAATGAGCAGTTCTTC.

CDR3 loop: CASSYFVTYEQYF. CDR3 bases: TGTGCCAGCAGTTACTTTGTTACCTACGAGCAGTACTTC. The chain links TRBV6-5 to TRBJ2-7; no clear D gene. V lost 1 base, J lost 2 bases, and 6 bases lay in between. Germline CDR1 MNHEY, CDR2 SVGAGI. The CDR3 is made up of 13 amino acids.

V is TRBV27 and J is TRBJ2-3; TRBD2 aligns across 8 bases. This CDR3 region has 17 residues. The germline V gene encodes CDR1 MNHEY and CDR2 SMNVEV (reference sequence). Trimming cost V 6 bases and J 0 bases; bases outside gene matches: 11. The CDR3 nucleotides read TGTGCCAGCAGCCGGGCTAGCGGGTGGGTAAGCACAGATACGCAGTATTTT. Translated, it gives CASSRASGWVSTDTQYF.

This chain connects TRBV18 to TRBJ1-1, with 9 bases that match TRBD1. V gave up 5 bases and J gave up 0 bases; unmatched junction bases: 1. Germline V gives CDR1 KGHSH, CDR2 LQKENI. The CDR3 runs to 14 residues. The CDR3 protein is CASSGDRVNTEAFF. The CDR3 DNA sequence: TGTGCCAGCTCAGGGGACAGGGTGAACACTGAAGCTTTCTTT. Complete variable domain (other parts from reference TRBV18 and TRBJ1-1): NAGVMQNPRHLVRRRGQEARLRCSPMKGHSHVYWYRQLPEEGLKFMVYLQKENIIDESGMPKERFSAEFPKEGPSILRIQQVVRGDSAAYFCASSGDRVNTEAFFGQGTRLTVV.

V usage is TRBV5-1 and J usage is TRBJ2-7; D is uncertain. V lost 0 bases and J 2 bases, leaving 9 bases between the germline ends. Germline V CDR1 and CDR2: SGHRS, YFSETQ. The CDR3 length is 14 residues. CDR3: CASSLDVQTYEQYF. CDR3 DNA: TGCGCCAGCAGCTTGGATGTCCAAACCTACGAGCAGTACTTC.

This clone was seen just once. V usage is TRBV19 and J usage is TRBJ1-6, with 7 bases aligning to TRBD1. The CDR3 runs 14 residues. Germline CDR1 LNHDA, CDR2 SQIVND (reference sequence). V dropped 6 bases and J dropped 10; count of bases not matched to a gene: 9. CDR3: CASRNRGAGSPLHF. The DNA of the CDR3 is TGTGCCAGTAGGAACAGGGGAGCAGGGTCACCCCTCCACTTT.

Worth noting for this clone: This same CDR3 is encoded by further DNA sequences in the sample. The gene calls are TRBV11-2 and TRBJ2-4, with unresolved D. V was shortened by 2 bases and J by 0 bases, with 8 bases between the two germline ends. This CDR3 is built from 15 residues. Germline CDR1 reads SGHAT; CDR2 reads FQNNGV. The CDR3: CASSLSEIAKNIQYF. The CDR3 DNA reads TGTGCCAGCAGCTTAAGTGAGATAGCCAAAAACATTCAGTACTTC.

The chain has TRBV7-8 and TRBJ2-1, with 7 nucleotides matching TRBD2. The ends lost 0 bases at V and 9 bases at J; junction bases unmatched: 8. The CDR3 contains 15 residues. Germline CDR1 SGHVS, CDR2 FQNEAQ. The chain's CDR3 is CASSLAGLFIAEQFF. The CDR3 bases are TGTGCCAGCAGCTTAGCGGGACTATTCATAGCTGAGCAGTTCTTC.

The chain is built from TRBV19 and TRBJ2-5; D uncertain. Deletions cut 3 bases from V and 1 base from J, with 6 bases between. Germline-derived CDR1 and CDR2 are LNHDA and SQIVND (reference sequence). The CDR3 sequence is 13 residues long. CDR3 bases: TGTGCCAGTAGTATGACATCCCAAGAGACCCAGTACTTC. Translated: CASSMTSQETQYF.

CDR3 sequence: CAISAYNSQGRGDSPLHF. For the CDR3, the DNA is TGTGCCATCAGTGCGTACAATTCACAGGGAAGGGGAGATTCACCCCTCCACTTT. The rearrangement uses TRBV10-3 and TRBJ1-6; D may be TRBD1 (6 bases). V shed 4 bases and J shed 8 bases, with 24 bases lying between them. CDR3 length: 18 amino acids. Per germline, CDR1 ENHRY and CDR2 SYGVKD.

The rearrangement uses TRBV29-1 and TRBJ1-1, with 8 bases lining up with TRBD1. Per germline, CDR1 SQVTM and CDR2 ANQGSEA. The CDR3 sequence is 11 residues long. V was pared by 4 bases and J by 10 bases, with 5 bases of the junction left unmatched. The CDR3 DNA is TGCAGCGTTGGTGGGACAGGCCGAGCTTTCTTT. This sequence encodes CSVGGTGRAFF. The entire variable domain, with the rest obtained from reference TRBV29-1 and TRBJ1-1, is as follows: SAVISQKPSRDICQRGTSLTIQCQVDSQVTMMFWYRQQPGQSLTLIATANQGSEATYESGFVIDKFPISRPNLTFSTLTVSNMSPEDSSIYLCSVGGTGRAFFGQGTRLTVV.

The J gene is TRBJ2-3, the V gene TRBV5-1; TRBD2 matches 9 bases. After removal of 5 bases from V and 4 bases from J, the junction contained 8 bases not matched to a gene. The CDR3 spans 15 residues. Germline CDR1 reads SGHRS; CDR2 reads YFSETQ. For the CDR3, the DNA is TGCGCCAGCAGGGGTTCGGGACTAGCCCCAGATACGCAGTATTTT. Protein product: CASRGSGLAPDTQYF.

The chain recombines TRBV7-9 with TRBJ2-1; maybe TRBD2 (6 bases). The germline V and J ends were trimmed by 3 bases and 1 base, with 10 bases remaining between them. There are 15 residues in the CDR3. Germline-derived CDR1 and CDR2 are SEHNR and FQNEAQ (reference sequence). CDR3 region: CASSLGSGSYNEQFF. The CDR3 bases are TGTGCCAGCAGCTTGGGTAGCGGATCCTACAATGAGCAGTTCTTC.

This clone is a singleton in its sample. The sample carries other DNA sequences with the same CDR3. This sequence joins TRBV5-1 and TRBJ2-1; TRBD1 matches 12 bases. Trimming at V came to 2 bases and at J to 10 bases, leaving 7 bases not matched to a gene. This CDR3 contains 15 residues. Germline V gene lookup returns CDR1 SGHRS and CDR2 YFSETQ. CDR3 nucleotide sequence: TGCGCCAGCAGCTTAGGGGGACAGGGGGCTTTAGAGCAGTTCTTC. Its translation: CASSLGGQGALEQFF.

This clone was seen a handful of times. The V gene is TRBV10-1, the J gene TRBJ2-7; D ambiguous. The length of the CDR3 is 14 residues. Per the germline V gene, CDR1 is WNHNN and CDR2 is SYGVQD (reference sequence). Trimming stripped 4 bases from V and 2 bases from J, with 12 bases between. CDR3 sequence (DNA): TGCGCCAGCAGTGTAGGCGGCGGAACCTACGAGCAGTACTTC. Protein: CASSVGGGTYEQYF.

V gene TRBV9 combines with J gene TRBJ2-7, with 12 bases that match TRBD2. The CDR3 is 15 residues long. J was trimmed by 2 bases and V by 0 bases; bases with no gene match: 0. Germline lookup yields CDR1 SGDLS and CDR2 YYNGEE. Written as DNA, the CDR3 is TGTGCCAGCAGCGTAGGGACTAGCGGGACCTACGAGCAGTACTTC. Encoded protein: CASSVGTSGTYEQYF.

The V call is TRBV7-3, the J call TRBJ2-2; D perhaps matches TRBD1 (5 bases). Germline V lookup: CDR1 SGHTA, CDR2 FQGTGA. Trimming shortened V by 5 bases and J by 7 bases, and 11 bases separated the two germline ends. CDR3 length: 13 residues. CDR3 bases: TGTGCCAGCAGCGGTCAGGGTGGCGGGGAGCTGTTTTTT. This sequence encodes CASSGQGGGELFF.

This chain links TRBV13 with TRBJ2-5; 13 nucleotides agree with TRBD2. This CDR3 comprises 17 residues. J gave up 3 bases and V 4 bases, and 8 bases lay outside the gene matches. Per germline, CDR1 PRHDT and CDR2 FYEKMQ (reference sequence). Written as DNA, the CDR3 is TGTGCCAGCAGCTCACTAGCGGGGGGGTTTCCCAAAGAGACCCAGTACTTC. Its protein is CASSSLAGGFPKETQYF. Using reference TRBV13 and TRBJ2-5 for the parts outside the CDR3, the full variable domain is AAGVIQSPRHLIKEKRETATLKCYPIPRHDTVYWYQQGPGQDPQFLISFYEKMQSDKGSIPDRFSAQQFSDYHSELNMSSLELGDSALYFCASSSLAGGFPKETQYFGPGTRLLVL.

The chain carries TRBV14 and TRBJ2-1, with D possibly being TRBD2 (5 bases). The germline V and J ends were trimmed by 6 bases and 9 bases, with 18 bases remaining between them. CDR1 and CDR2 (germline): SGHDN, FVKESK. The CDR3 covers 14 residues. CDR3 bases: TGTGCCAGCAGGGAACTAGTGGGAGTCGGTGAGCAGTTCTTC. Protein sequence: CASRELVGVGEQFF.

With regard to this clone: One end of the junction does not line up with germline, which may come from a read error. The CDR3 protein is CASSERLAGGLCF. The CDR3 DNA is TGTGCCAGCAGTGAACGACTAGCGGGGGGCCTCTGTTTT. This chain uses TRBV6-1 with TRBJ2-7, with TRBD2 identical over 13 bases. Germline assignment: CDR1 MNHNS and CDR2 SASEGT. The CDR3 is 13 residues long.

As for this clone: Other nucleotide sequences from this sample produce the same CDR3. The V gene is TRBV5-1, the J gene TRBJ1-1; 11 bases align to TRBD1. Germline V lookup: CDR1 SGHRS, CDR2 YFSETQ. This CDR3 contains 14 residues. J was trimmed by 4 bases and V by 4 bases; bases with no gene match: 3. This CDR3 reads CASSLGTGGTEAFF. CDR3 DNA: TGCGCCAGCAGCCTAGGGACAGGGGGCACTGAAGCTTTCTTT.

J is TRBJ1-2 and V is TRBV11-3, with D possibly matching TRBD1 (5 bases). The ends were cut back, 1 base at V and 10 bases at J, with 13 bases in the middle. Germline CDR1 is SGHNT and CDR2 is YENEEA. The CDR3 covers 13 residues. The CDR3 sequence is CASSLADRKDYTF. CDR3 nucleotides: TGTGCCAGCAGCTTAGCAGACAGAAAGGACTACACCTTC.